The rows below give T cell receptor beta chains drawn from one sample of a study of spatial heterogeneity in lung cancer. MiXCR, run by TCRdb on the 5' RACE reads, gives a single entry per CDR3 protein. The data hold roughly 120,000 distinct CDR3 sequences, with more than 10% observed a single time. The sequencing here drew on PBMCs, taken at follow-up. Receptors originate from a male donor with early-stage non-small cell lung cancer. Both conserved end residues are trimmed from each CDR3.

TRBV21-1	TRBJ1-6	ASSKAWSIFQKDSPLH
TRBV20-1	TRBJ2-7	SAPRGGGKEQY
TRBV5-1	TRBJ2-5	ASSAGQNQETQY
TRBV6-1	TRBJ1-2	ASSGAPSGYT
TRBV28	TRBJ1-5	ASSLILHIASAANQPQH
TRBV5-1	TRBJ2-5	ASSLASSEQETQY
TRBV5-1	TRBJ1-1	ASSLGARGGNTEAF
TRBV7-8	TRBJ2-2	ASSYKLKTGELF
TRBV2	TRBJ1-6	ASREDRNSPLH
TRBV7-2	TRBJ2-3	ASSRGRDTQY
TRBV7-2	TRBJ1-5	ASSYWGPGQPQH
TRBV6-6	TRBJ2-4	ASRRLAENIQY
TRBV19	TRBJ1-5	ASSMLNQPQH
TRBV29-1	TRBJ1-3	SVSGEGDSGNTIY
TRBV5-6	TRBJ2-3	ASSYKGYTDTQY
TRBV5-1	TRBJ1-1	ASSDGGTEAF
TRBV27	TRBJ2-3	ASSLAGGPIDTQY
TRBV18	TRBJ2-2	ASSLTLGNTGELF
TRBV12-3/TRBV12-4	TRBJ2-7	ASSLKAGPSYEQY
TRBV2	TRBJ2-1	ASTLTTSGGANEQF
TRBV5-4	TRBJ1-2	ASSSLVGHYGYT
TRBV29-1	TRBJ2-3	SVVTWSTDTQY
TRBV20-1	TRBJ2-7	SADRSYEQY
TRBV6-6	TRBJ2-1	ASSYSGQGTNEQF
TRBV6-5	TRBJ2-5	ASSSPGTSY
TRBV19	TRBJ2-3	ASSIGQGVDTQY
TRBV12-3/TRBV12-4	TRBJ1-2	ASSKSGYGYT
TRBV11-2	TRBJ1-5	ASSETGAQPQH
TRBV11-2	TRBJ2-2	ASSFQGAGTGELF
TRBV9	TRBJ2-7	ASSLQKTGKHEQY
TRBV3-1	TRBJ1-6	ASSLQGSPPLH
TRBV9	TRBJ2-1	ASSVAAPPDNEQF
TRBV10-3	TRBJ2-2	AISARAEAGELF
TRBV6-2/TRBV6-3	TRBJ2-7	ASSRGQSYEQY
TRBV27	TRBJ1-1	ASSITGTGGTEAF
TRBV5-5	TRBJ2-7	ASSLPGGDEQY
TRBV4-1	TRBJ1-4	ASSPTEGNEKLF
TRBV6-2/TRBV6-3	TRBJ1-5	ASSPRPGSSNQPQH
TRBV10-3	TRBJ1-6	AIRDRTAAYNSPLH
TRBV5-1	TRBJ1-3	ASSPGEPSGNTIY
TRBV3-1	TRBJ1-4	ASTPGQGARYIWTNEKLF
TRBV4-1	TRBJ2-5	ASSQAIQGRQETQY
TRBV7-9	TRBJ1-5	ASIPTGPQPQH
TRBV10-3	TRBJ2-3	AISESSNSWDTQY
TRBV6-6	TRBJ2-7	ASTRENYEQY
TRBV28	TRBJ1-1	ASSSPSGYTEAF